The 8 T cell receptor beta chains below were found in one sample sequenced in a study of T cell clonotyping in hematopoietic cell transplantation. TCRdb's copy holds only in-frame clones and misses some; the assay was immunoSEQ multiplex PCR. The sample yields fewer than 50,000 clones, about nine tenths seen once. The sample's time point: recipient sample about 28 days before transplant, after cytoreduction. The material was peripheral blood mononuclear cells, obtained before stem cell transplant. The receptor set was obtained from a man in his sixties with biphenotypic leukemia. Some clones in this sample may be carry-over from other donors' samples.

The rearrangement uses TRBV4-1 and TRBJ2-1; TRBD1 might be the D (5 bases). Per the germline V gene, CDR1 is MGHRA and CDR2 is YSYEKL. V lost 4 bases and J lost 0, with 16 bases in between. The CDR3 has 17 amino acids. CDR3 nucleotides: TGCGCCAGCAGCCCAGGGATGAGAGCGAGCTCCTACAATGAGCAGTTCTTC. This codes for CASSPGMRASSYNEQFF.

V and J are TRBV27 and TRBJ1-2; D gene ambiguous. Germline V gene sequence: CDR1 MNHEY, CDR2 SMNVEV (reference sequence). The CDR3 covers 12 residues. The ends were cut back, 10 bases at V and 6 bases at J, with 15 bases in the middle. CDR3 sequence: CATQYEANGYTF. In DNA, the CDR3 is TGTGCCACCCAATACGAGGCAAATGGCTACACCTTC.

V gene TRBV6-5 combines with J gene TRBJ1-4; maybe TRBD1 (6 bases). This CDR3 has 11 residues. Trimming took off 7 bases at V and 8 bases at J, with 8 bases between the two ends. Germline V gene data show CDR1 as MNHEY and CDR2 as SVGAGI. In nucleotides, the CDR3 is TGTGCCAGCAAGCAGGGGGAAAAACTGTTTTTT. It translates to CASKQGEKLFF.

The chain couples TRBV6-5 to TRBJ1-2; TRBD1 is a possible D gene (6 bases). Looked up from germline, CDR1 is MNHEY and CDR2 is SVGAGI. V dropped 4 bases and J dropped 3 bases, with 12 bases sitting between them. CDR3 length: 14 amino acids. The CDR3 reads CASSLNREHYGYTF. The CDR3, as DNA: TGTGCCAGCAGTTTAAACAGGGAACACTATGGCTACACCTTC.

This sequence joins TRBV7-9 and TRBJ2-1; 10 nucleotides align to TRBD2. The V and J ends lost 6 bases and 9 bases, in that order; junction bases with no gene match: 17. CDR1 SEHNR and CDR2 FQNEAQ come from the germline V gene (reference sequence). The CDR3 spans 17 residues. The CDR3 is CASSLTGGLAGEGEQFF. CDR3 coding DNA: TGTGCCAGCAGTTTGACGGGGGGGCTAGCGGGAGAGGGTGAGCAGTTCTTC.

The rearrangement uses TRBV14 and TRBJ2-5; TRBD2 is a possible D gene (6 bases). V lost 6 bases, J lost 7 bases, and 15 bases lay in between. Germline CDR1 is SGHDN and CDR2 is FVKESK. The CDR3 length is 13 residues. The chain's CDR3 is CASSRPGSGTQYF. The CDR3 bases are TGTGCCAGCAGTCGACCCGGTAGCGGGACCCAGTACTTC.

The CDR3 region is CASSDDRGLSGNEQFF. For the CDR3, the DNA is TGTGCCAGCAGCGACGACAGGGGGCTTTCGGGCAATGAGCAGTTCTTC. This sequence joins TRBV7-9 and TRBJ2-1; 10 bases align to TRBD1. Germline CDR1 and CDR2: SEHNR and FQNEAQ (reference sequence). The CDR3 consists of 16 residues. After removal of 5 bases from V and 6 bases from J, the junction contained 10 bases not matched to a gene.

The chain employs TRBV4-1 and TRBJ2-3, with 7 bases fitting TRBD2. The V gene's germline CDR1 is MGHRA and CDR2 YSYEKL. CDR3 size: 15 residues. With 4 bases clipped from V and 4 bases from J, the junction kept 8 bases outside the gene matches. The CDR3 sequence: CASSPRESGADTQYF. The CDR3 DNA sequence: TGCGCCAGCAGCCCGCGGGAGTCGGGAGCAGATACGCAGTATTTT.